A selection of T cell receptor beta chains follows, all from one sample in a study of T cell changes during pregnancy in multiple sclerosis. The method was immunoSEQ multiplex PCR; TCRdb's version includes in-frame clones alone and lacks a portion of them. The profile covers more than 85,000 clones, with approximately 92% appearing a single time and approximately 1.2% taken by the ten largest. Sequenced material: peripheral blood, taken in the second trimester of pregnancy. Receptor source: a female donor with multiple sclerosis, enrolled in a pregnancy study. CDR3s include the opening cysteine and the closing phenylalanine or tryptophan. A D gene is named only where the DNA matches it firmly. Clone size, where shown, is once, few, many, or a class for clones that have expanded.

clone_size: once
j_call: TRBJ1-1
d_call: .
v_call: TRBV4-1
cdr3_aa: CASSQDLGGGTEAFF
cdr3_nt: TGCGCCAGCAGCCAAGATCTGGGGGGTGGAACTGAAGCTTTCTTT

clone_size: .
j_call: TRBJ1-3
d_call: TRBD1
v_call: TRBV13
cdr3_aa: CASSQGQGSSGNTIYF
cdr3_nt: TGTGCCAGCAGCCAGGGACAGGGGAGCTCTGGAAACACCATATATTTT

clone_size: .
j_call: TRBJ2-1
d_call: .
v_call: TRBV6-1
cdr3_aa: CAATVYNEQFF
cdr3_nt: TGTGCCGCGACAGTATACAATGAGCAGTTCTTC

clone_size: few
j_call: TRBJ2-6
d_call: .
v_call: TRBV15
cdr3_aa: CATSSRDSGANVLTF
cdr3_nt: TGTGCCACCAGCTCCAGGGATTCTGGGGCCAACGTCCTGACTTTC

clone_size: .
j_call: TRBJ2-1
d_call: TRBD2
v_call: TRBV15
cdr3_aa: CATSRRGTSGNEQFF
cdr3_nt: TGTGCCACCAGCAGGAGGGGGACTAGCGGCAATGAGCAGTTCTTC

clone_size: .
j_call: TRBJ1-5
d_call: .
v_call: TRBV28
cdr3_aa: CASSPAAGIRGNQPQHF
cdr3_nt: TGTGCCAGCAGCCCCGCCGCGGGGATTCGGGGCAATCAGCCCCAGCATTTT

clone_size: .
j_call: TRBJ2-7
d_call: .
v_call: TRBV11-1
cdr3_aa: CASSLGDYEQYF
cdr3_nt: TGTGCCAGCAGCTTAGGCGACTACGAGCAGTACTTC

clone_size: .
j_call: TRBJ2-1
d_call: .
v_call: TRBV7-9
cdr3_aa: CASRPSRDEQFF
cdr3_nt: TGTGCCAGCAGACCCTCACGGGATGAGCAGTTCTTC

clone_size: .
j_call: TRBJ2-3
d_call: .
v_call: TRBV6-5
cdr3_aa: CASLYRGGPDTQYF
cdr3_nt: TGTGCCAGCCTTTACAGGGGAGGCCCAGATACGCAGTATTTT

clone_size: .
j_call: TRBJ2-3
d_call: .
v_call: TRBV5-1
cdr3_aa: CASSQDSTDTQYF
cdr3_nt: TGCGCCAGCAGTCAAGACTCCACAGATACGCAGTATTTT

clone_size: once
j_call: TRBJ1-1
d_call: .
v_call: TRBV7-3
cdr3_aa: CASSFNRDTEAFF
cdr3_nt: TGTGCCAGCAGCTTTAACAGGGATACTGAAGCTTTCTTT

clone_size: .
j_call: TRBJ1-1
d_call: .
v_call: TRBV29-1
cdr3_aa: CSVFNTGSTEAFF
cdr3_nt: TGCAGCGTTTTCAATACAGGTTCCACTGAAGCTTTCTTT

clone_size: .
j_call: TRBJ2-6
d_call: .
v_call: TRBV10-3
cdr3_aa: CAIRALVDSLGGANVLTF
cdr3_nt: TGTGCCATCAGAGCCTTGGTGGACAGCCTTGGCGGGGCCAACGTCCTGACTTTC

clone_size: .
j_call: TRBJ2-3
d_call: .
v_call: TRBV10-3
cdr3_aa: CAISVAGTDTQYF
cdr3_nt: TGTGCCATCAGTGTGGCAGGAACAGATACGCAGTATTTT

clone_size: .
j_call: TRBJ1-1
d_call: .
v_call: TRBV11-1
cdr3_aa: CASSSRNLNTEAFF
cdr3_nt: TGTGCCAGCAGCTCCAGGAATTTGAACACTGAAGCTTTCTTT

clone_size: .
j_call: TRBJ1-2
d_call: .
v_call: TRBV4-2
cdr3_aa: CASSQDRGLGYGYTF
cdr3_nt: TGTGCCAGCAGCCAAGATCGGGGGTTGGGCTATGGCTACACCTTC

clone_size: .
j_call: TRBJ1-1
d_call: .
v_call: TRBV6-1
cdr3_aa: CASSESVQTRAFF
cdr3_nt: TGTGCCAGCAGTGAATCAGTACAGACTAGAGCTTTCTTT

clone_size: .
j_call: TRBJ2-3
d_call: TRBD2
v_call: TRBV27
cdr3_aa: CASSPKFSGGTDTQYF
cdr3_nt: TGTGCCAGCAGTCCTAAGTTTAGCGGGGGAACAGATACGCAGTATTTT

clone_size: .
j_call: TRBJ1-2
d_call: .
v_call: TRBV7-2
cdr3_aa: CASEQGSYGYTF
cdr3_nt: TGTGCCAGCGAACAGGGCAGCTATGGCTACACCTTC

clone_size: .
j_call: TRBJ2-1
d_call: TRBD1
v_call: TRBV5-5
cdr3_aa: CASSVGDRGSYNEQFF
cdr3_nt: TGTGCCAGCAGCGTCGGGGACAGGGGGTCCTACAATGAGCAGTTCTTC

clone_size: .
j_call: TRBJ1-1
d_call: .
v_call: TRBV6-5
cdr3_aa: CASSYSDINTEAFF
cdr3_nt: TGTGCCAGCAGTTACTCAGACATCAACACTGAAGCTTTCTTT

clone_size: .
j_call: TRBJ2-1
d_call: TRBD2
v_call: TRBV29-1
cdr3_aa: CSVLTSGGPGEQFF
cdr3_nt: TGCAGCGTATTGACTAGCGGGGGGCCGGGTGAGCAGTTCTTC

clone_size: .
j_call: TRBJ2-3
d_call: TRBD1
v_call: TRBV11-1
cdr3_aa: CASSSRQGASTDTQYF
cdr3_nt: TGTGCCAGCAGCTCTCGACAGGGGGCAAGCACAGATACGCAGTATTTT

clone_size: few
j_call: TRBJ2-2
d_call: TRBD2
v_call: TRBV2
cdr3_aa: CASTPLAGGGGELFF
cdr3_nt: TGTGCCAGCACACCACTAGCGGGAGGGGGCGGGGAGCTGTTTTTT

clone_size: .
j_call: TRBJ2-1
d_call: .
v_call: TRBV5-1
cdr3_aa: CASSLFRAPDEQFF
cdr3_nt: TGCGCCAGCAGCTTGTTTCGAGCACCCGATGAGCAGTTCTTC